The 9 T cell receptor beta chains listed next were all sequenced from one sample in a study of blood T cell repertoires in COVID-19 (dated by TCRdb to 2019 to 2021). Library preparation used the immunoSEQ multiplex PCR assay. The table was pulled from immuneACCESS by TCRdb, which kept in-frame rearrangements only. Such tables lose some clones; where checked, under half of the loss comes from unresolved V genes, and the rest has no known cause. This sample gives 35,000 to 50,000 clones in total; more than 85% of them show up just once. The ten largest clones capture roughly 2.2% of the sample. Source material: peripheral blood. These receptors all come from a man in his fifties with active COVID-19.

The chain combines TRBV5-1 with TRBJ1-1; no reliable D call. The CDR3 totals 15 residues. V was clipped by 3 bases and J by 3 bases, with 15 bases between them. Germline V gives CDR1 SGHRS, CDR2 YFSETQ. The CDR3 here is CASSSHPTRDTEAFF. In nucleotides, the CDR3 is TGCGCCAGCAGCTCCCACCCCACGAGGGACACTGAAGCTTTCTTT. Variable domain in full (rest from reference TRBV5-1 and TRBJ1-1): KAGVTQTPRYLIKTRGQQVTLSCSPISGHRSVSWYQQTPGQGLQFLFEYFSETQRNKGNFPGRFSGRQFSNSRSEMNVSTLELGDSALYLCASSSHPTRDTEAFFGQGTRLTVV.

The V call is TRBV15, the J call TRBJ2-2, with a tentative D call TRBD1 (5 bases). The germline V gene has CDR1 LNHNV and CDR2 YYDKDF (reference sequence). The V end lost 0 bases, the J end lost 6 bases, and 8 bases lay between the germline ends. The CDR3 sequence is 14 residues long. CDR3 protein: CATSRDRVAGELFF. DNA of the CDR3: TGTGCCACCAGCAGAGACAGGGTCGCCGGGGAGCTGTTTTTT. The full variable domain, completed using reference TRBV15 and TRBJ2-2, is DAMVIQNPRYQVTQFGKPVTLSCSQTLNHNVMYWYQQKSSQAPKLLFHYYDKDFNNEADTPDNFQSRRPNTSFCFLDIRSPGLGDTAMYLCATSRDRVAGELFFGEGSRLTVL.

The chain is built from TRBV2 and TRBJ2-4, with 10 bases fitting TRBD2. The CDR3 runs 17 residues. Germline V gene lookup returns CDR1 SNHLY and CDR2 FYNNEI. Unmatched junction bases numbered 5, after V lost 0 bases and J lost 3 bases. The CDR3 protein is CASSEAPSGGGKNIQYF. In nucleotides, the CDR3 is TGTGCCAGCAGTGAAGCGCCTAGCGGGGGAGGCAAAAACATTCAGTACTTC.

The chain uses TRBV29-1 and TRBJ1-1, with TRBD1 matching over 8 bases. Trimming cost V 3 bases and J 3 bases; bases outside gene matches: 6. Germline V gives CDR1 SQVTM, CDR2 ANQGSEA. CDR3 length: 14 amino acids. The CDR3: CSVDRGLGYTEAFF. The CDR3 DNA follows: TGCAGCGTTGACAGGGGGCTAGGGTACACTGAAGCTTTCTTT. Filled out from reference TRBV29-1 and TRBJ1-1, the complete variable domain reads SAVISQKPSRDICQRGTSLTIQCQVDSQVTMMFWYRQQPGQSLTLIATANQGSEATYESGFVIDKFPISRPNLTFSTLTVSNMSPEDSSIYLCSVDRGLGYTEAFFGQGTRLTVV.

This clone was found once. The V and J genes are TRBV3-1 (or the pseudogene TRBV3-2) and TRBJ1-5; D is unresolved. CDR3 length: 14 amino acids. Germline CDR1 reads LGHDT; CDR2 reads YNNKEL (reference sequence). Trimming stripped 4 bases from V and 6 bases from J, with 13 bases between. CDR3 bases: TGTGCCAGCAGCCTGGCAAGGGAGGGTCAGCCCCAGCATTTT. This gives the protein CASSLAREGQPQHF.

The chain joins TRBV10-3 to TRBJ2-2; no firm D call. The ends were cut back, 10 bases at V and 3 bases at J, with 15 bases in the middle. The germline CDR1 and CDR2 sequences are ENHRY and SYGVKD. The CDR3 totals 14 residues. CDR3 protein: CATRDILDTGELFF. The CDR3 region has the DNA TGTGCCACCCGAGACATCCTTGACACCGGGGAGCTGTTTTTT.

The chain recombines TRBV12-3 or TRBV12-4 with TRBJ1-1, with a possible D match to TRBD1 (5 bases). The V end lost 5 bases, the J end lost 1 base, and 8 bases lay between the germline ends. CDR3 length: 13 residues. The CDR3 region has the DNA TGTGCCAGCAGTAAACAGGAGAACACTGAAGCTTTCTTT. Translating it yields CASSKQENTEAFF.

This clone was counted once. V usage is TRBV14 and J usage is TRBJ1-4; the D is unclear. Trimming shortened V by 4 bases and J by 0 bases, and 9 bases separated the two germline ends. This CDR3 contains 15 residues. Looked up from germline, CDR1 is SGHDN and CDR2 is FVKESK. CDR3 loop: CASSRLQTTNEKLFF. CDR3 bases: TGTGCCAGCAGCCGGCTACAGACAACTAATGAAAAACTGTTTTTT.

This chain links TRBV4-1 with TRBJ1-6, with a tentative D call TRBD1 (6 bases). CDR3 length: 16 amino acids. Germline CDR1 reads MGHRA; CDR2 reads YSYEKL. The germline V and J ends were trimmed by 4 bases and 4 bases, with 14 bases remaining between them. The CDR3 region is CASSRNPGQYNSPLHF. As DNA, the CDR3 is TGCGCCAGCAGCCGAAACCCCGGACAGTATAATTCACCCCTCCACTTT.